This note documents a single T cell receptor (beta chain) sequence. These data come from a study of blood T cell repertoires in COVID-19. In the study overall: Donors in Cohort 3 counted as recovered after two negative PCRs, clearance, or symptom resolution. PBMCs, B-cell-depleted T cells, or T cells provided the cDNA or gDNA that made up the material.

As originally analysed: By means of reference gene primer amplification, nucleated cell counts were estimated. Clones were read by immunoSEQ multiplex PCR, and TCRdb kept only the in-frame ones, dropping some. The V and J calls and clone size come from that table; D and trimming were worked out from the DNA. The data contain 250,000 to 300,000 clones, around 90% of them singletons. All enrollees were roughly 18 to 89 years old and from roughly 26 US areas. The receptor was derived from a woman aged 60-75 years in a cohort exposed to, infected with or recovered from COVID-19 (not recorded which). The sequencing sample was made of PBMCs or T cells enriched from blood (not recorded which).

The CDR3 nucleotides are TGTGCCAGCAGTTTCCGGGGGGGAACCCAGTACTTC. Its translation: CASSFRGGTQYF. The chain carries TRBV27 and TRBJ2-5; 8 bases agree with TRBD2. This CDR3 region has 12 residues. Germline CDR1 and CDR2: MNHEY and SMNVEV (reference sequence). Losses at the gene ends were 3 bases for V and 8 bases for J; bases not matched to a gene: 2.